This T cell receptor beta chain was sequenced for a study of CD8 T cells in ankylosing spondylitis. Whole-study results and caveats: A TCR beta motif of about eight highly homologous variants appeared characteristic of ankylosing spondylitis blood. Reactive arthritis synovial fluid and blood previously showed some of these motif variants. Enrichment of disease-linked clones was reportedly significant in matched ankylosing spondylitis synovial fluid.

This clonotype was recorded a few times. Its antigen is as yet unknown. Using its own MiXCR run on the 5' RACE reads, TCRdb lists one record per CDR3 protein. Among about 510,000 distinct CDR3 sequences listed, approximately 5% were seen once. The receptor was derived from a male donor with ankylosing spondylitis. The sequenced sample consisted of blood, either unsorted or a sorted T cell fraction (not recorded which).

The chain's CDR3 is CSALISGANVLTF. CDR3 DNA sequence: TGCAGCGCCCTAATTTCTGGGGCCAACGTCCTGACTTTC. The chain couples TRBV29-1 to TRBJ2-6; no reliable D call. This CDR3 is built from 13 residues. The ends were cut back, 7 bases at V and 1 base at J, with 8 bases in the middle. Germline values: CDR1 SQVTM, CDR2 ANQGSEA.